The rows below give T cell receptor beta chains drawn from one sample of a study of cytomegalovirus exposure and HLA in healthy donors. The data were produced by immunoSEQ multiplex PCR, yet TCRdb's version contains in-frame clones alone and is incomplete. This table has around 130,000 clones, about three quarters appearing once. Input material: PBMCs. These receptors all stem from a man aged 35 to 55 in good health and CMV-seronegative. Each CDR3 is given without its conserved first and last residue.

CDR3aa: ASSQGTGGGNTEAF
v_gene: TRBV4-3
j_gene: TRBJ1-1

CDR3aa: ASSFNHGTQY
v_gene: TRBV5-8
j_gene: TRBJ2-3

CDR3aa: ASSLADTGANVLT
v_gene: TRBV5-4
j_gene: TRBJ2-6

CDR3aa: ASSEGLAGNEQF
v_gene: TRBV4-1
j_gene: TRBJ2-1

CDR3aa: ASSEDWDSNEQY
v_gene: TRBV7-9
j_gene: TRBJ2-7

CDR3aa: SAGLPDTQY
v_gene: TRBV20-1
j_gene: TRBJ2-3

CDR3aa: ASRETGVAYNEQF
v_gene: TRBV2
j_gene: TRBJ2-1

CDR3aa: ASSVSAAISPNEKLF
v_gene: TRBV9
j_gene: TRBJ1-4

CDR3aa: ASRPSSGDPYEQY
v_gene: TRBV7-6
j_gene: TRBJ2-7

CDR3aa: ASSIGTGATDTQY
v_gene: TRBV7-2
j_gene: TRBJ2-3

CDR3aa: ASSFGGSTDTQY
v_gene: TRBV11-2
j_gene: TRBJ2-3

CDR3aa: AQRRLAGRGELF
v_gene: TRBV10-1
j_gene: TRBJ2-2

CDR3aa: ASSQVGSSGANVLT
v_gene: TRBV4-3
j_gene: TRBJ2-6

CDR3aa: ASSFEGASTDTQY
v_gene: TRBV7-8
j_gene: TRBJ2-3

CDR3aa: ASSLVRTSTGELF
v_gene: TRBV7-2
j_gene: TRBJ2-2

CDR3aa: ASIPHKTGGRTTNEKLF
v_gene: TRBV28
j_gene: TRBJ1-4

CDR3aa: ASSQEGHNEQF
v_gene: TRBV4-1
j_gene: TRBJ2-1

CDR3aa: ASSLRRVSSYNEQF
v_gene: TRBV28
j_gene: TRBJ2-1

CDR3aa: ASSWGQLDNSPLH
v_gene: TRBV5-4
j_gene: TRBJ1-6

CDR3aa: ASSVDPGGSYNEQF
v_gene: TRBV9
j_gene: TRBJ2-1

CDR3aa: ASSQDPAADRYNQPQH
v_gene: TRBV4-1
j_gene: TRBJ1-5

CDR3aa: ASSLELAATDTQY
v_gene: TRBV27
j_gene: TRBJ2-3

CDR3aa: ASSEGQYNEQF
v_gene: TRBV2
j_gene: TRBJ2-1

CDR3aa: AWSTGAGGPGAQY
v_gene: TRBV30
j_gene: TRBJ2-5

CDR3aa: ATSPGQGSYEQY
v_gene: TRBV6-6
j_gene: TRBJ2-7

CDR3aa: ASSWGGLAPKGAGELF
v_gene: TRBV5-5
j_gene: TRBJ2-2

CDR3aa: ASSNPTSGPPHTQY
v_gene: TRBV19
j_gene: TRBJ2-3

CDR3aa: ASSQRSGKVGEQETQY
v_gene: TRBV14
j_gene: TRBJ2-5

CDR3aa: ASSQKWSYTTDTQY
v_gene: TRBV14
j_gene: TRBJ2-3

CDR3aa: ASSALTGDNQPQH
v_gene: TRBV25-1
j_gene: TRBJ1-5

CDR3aa: ASSPRTSSYNEQF
v_gene: TRBV18
j_gene: TRBJ2-1

CDR3aa: ASSLFLGSSYEQY
v_gene: TRBV27
j_gene: TRBJ2-7

CDR3aa: ASSSTRVRATDTQY
v_gene: TRBV11-2
j_gene: TRBJ2-3

CDR3aa: ASSLLAQVDNEQF
v_gene: TRBV7-2
j_gene: TRBJ2-1

CDR3aa: ASSLWDRERYQPQH
v_gene: TRBV28
j_gene: TRBJ1-5

CDR3aa: ASSRAGGYEQY
v_gene: TRBV19
j_gene: TRBJ2-7

CDR3aa: ASSLQLNEKLF
v_gene: TRBV14
j_gene: TRBJ1-4

CDR3aa: ASSLGPDYEQY
v_gene: TRBV7-6
j_gene: NA

CDR3aa: ASSQGPRDFRQF
v_gene: TRBV14
j_gene: TRBJ2-1

CDR3aa: ASSQVGGLNTEAF
v_gene: TRBV4-1
j_gene: TRBJ1-1

CDR3aa: ASSPGTGSDEQF
v_gene: TRBV13
j_gene: TRBJ2-1

CDR3aa: ASSLESREQF
v_gene: TRBV5-6
j_gene: TRBJ2-1

CDR3aa: ASRVAGSQETQY
v_gene: TRBV27
j_gene: TRBJ2-5

CDR3aa: ASSLSLGQGAYEQY
v_gene: TRBV28
j_gene: TRBJ2-7

CDR3aa: ATGEGTANEKLF
v_gene: TRBV15
j_gene: TRBJ1-4

CDR3aa: ASSLTPGQGRKLF
v_gene: TRBV11-2
j_gene: TRBJ1-4

CDR3aa: ASSPSTSGSRRQETQY
v_gene: TRBV5-1
j_gene: TRBJ2-5

CDR3aa: ASKTAGGPGEQF
v_gene: TRBV19
j_gene: TRBJ2-1

CDR3aa: ASSPPGAGFHEQY
v_gene: TRBV5-4
j_gene: TRBJ2-7

CDR3aa: ASSLDRQGGSPLH
v_gene: TRBV7-8
j_gene: TRBJ1-6

CDR3aa: ASSGTTSGLFSYEQY
v_gene: TRBV10-1
j_gene: TRBJ2-7

CDR3aa: ASRQGAGTDTQY
v_gene: TRBV7-9
j_gene: TRBJ2-3

CDR3aa: ASSPPDRATYEQY
v_gene: TRBV28
j_gene: TRBJ2-7

CDR3aa: AIRGTGGQETQY
v_gene: TRBV10-3
j_gene: TRBJ2-5

CDR3aa: ASSQDEDIRYEQC
v_gene: TRBV4-2
j_gene: TRBJ2-7

CDR3aa: ASSSRDRVDTGELF
v_gene: TRBV7-8
j_gene: TRBJ2-2

CDR3aa: ASSEWGQGFSYEQY
v_gene: TRBV2
j_gene: TRBJ2-7

CDR3aa: ASSLPRAGTYEQY
v_gene: TRBV14
j_gene: TRBJ2-7

CDR3aa: ASSLGTGNYGYT
v_gene: TRBV11-1
j_gene: TRBJ1-2